One sample yielded the 15 T cell receptor beta chains listed below, sequenced in a study of CD8+CD57+ T cells in acquired aplastic anemia (dated by TCRdb to the late 2010s). The patients picked for sequencing were ones in whom flow cytometry had shown an expansion of CD8+CD57+ cells. The sequencer listed for this sample is Illumina HiSeq 2000. Genomic DNA served as template for TCR beta VDJ combination and CDR3 sequence profiling. The public sequencing data were trimmed at Q25 with fastp and processed into clonotypes with MiXCR by TCRdb, which kept only in-frame beta chains. All rows with the same CDR3 protein become a single entry with the most common DNA and genes. The sample table holds more than 200,000 distinct CDR3 sequences, of which under 55% were seen once. Roughly 21% of the sample is in the top ten clones. The specimen sequenced was sorted CD4+, CD8+, or CD8+CD57+ T cells (not recorded which) from PBMCs. These TCRs come from a human donor with aplastic anemia.

This clonotype was detected ten times or more. This chain uses TRBV20-1 with TRBJ1-2; unclear D gene. The CDR3 is 12 amino acids. The germline CDR1 and CDR2 sequences are DFQATT and SNEGSKA (reference sequence). The germline V and J ends were trimmed by 6 bases and 8 bases, with 16 bases remaining between them. The CDR3 region is CSALSGRVGYTF. In nucleotides, the CDR3 is TGCAGTGCCCTCAGTGGGAGGGTGGGCTACACCTTC.

This clonotype was counted between two and nine times. The chain employs TRBV2 and TRBJ2-3; 9 bases are a match to TRBD2. Trimming removed 8 bases from V and 6 bases from J; junction bases left unmatched: 15. Germline assignment: CDR1 SNHLY and CDR2 FYNNEI. CDR3 length: 16 residues. CDR3 amino acids: CASGPNRGGAVDTQYF. The CDR3 coding sequence is TGTGCCAGCGGGCCCAATCGCGGGGGGGCCGTGGATACGCAGTATTTT.

This clonotype was detected many times. V usage is TRBV2 and J usage is TRBJ1-2, with D unresolved. Per germline, CDR1 SNHLY and CDR2 FYNNEI. Trimming shortened V by 1 base and J by 7 bases, and 13 bases separated the two germline ends. The CDR3 extends over 14 amino acids. The CDR3 reads CASSEVNKMGGYTF. The DNA of the CDR3 is TGTGCCAGCAGTGAAGTCAACAAAATGGGTGGCTACACCTTC. The full variable domain, with the rest looked up from reference TRBV2 and TRBJ1-2, is EPEVTQTPSHQVTQMGQEVILRCVPISNHLYFYWYRQILGQKVEFLVSFYNNEISEKSEIFDDQFSVERPDGSNFTLKIRSTKLEDSAMYFCASSEVNKMGGYTFGSGTRLTVV.

This clonotype was seen at least ten times. The genes are TRBV11-2 and TRBJ2-7; D call uncertain. The CDR3 consists of 13 residues. CDR1 SGHAT and CDR2 FQNNGV come from the germline V gene. V was clipped by 7 bases and J by 1 base, with 11 bases between them. The CDR3 coding sequence is TGTGCCAGCACCCGTTCTACTTCCTACGAGCAGTACTTC. It codes for CASTRSTSYEQYF.

This clonotype was observed many times. V and J are TRBV20-1 and TRBJ2-1; 9 bases match TRBD2. The trim removed 6 bases at V and 0 bases at J, leaving 6 bases unmatched. The CDR3 spans 15 residues. Per germline, CDR1 DFQATT and CDR2 SNEGSKA (reference sequence). The CDR3 coding sequence is TGCAGTGCACCGCTAGCGGGGAGCTCCTACAATGAGCAGTTCTTC. It codes for CSAPLAGSSYNEQFF.

There are many counts of this clonotype. J is TRBJ1-1 and V is TRBV6-5, with no clear D. The germline gives CDR1 MNHEY, CDR2 SVGAGI. CDR3 size: 17 residues. Trimming pared 2 bases from V and 4 bases from J, leaving 20 bases between. CDR3 DNA sequence: TGTGCCAGCAGTTACCGTCCCCCCACGGGGTGGCGCACTGAAGCTTTCTTT. This encodes CASSYRPPTGWRTEAFF.

The chain combines TRBV9 with TRBJ2-1, with D uncertain. V lost 0 bases and J lost 7, with 5 bases in between. The CDR3 covers 12 residues. Per germline, CDR1 SGDLS and CDR2 YYNGEE. The chain's CDR3 is CASSVVANEQFF. CDR3 DNA sequence: TGTGCCAGCAGCGTAGTGGCTAATGAGCAGTTCTTC.

V gene TRBV7-9 combines with J gene TRBJ2-3; no definite D call. CDR1 SEHNR and CDR2 FQNEAQ come from the germline V gene (reference sequence). There are 13 residues in the CDR3. V lost 2 bases to trimming and J lost 2 bases, with 5 bases between them. CDR3 DNA: TGTGCCAGCAGCTTATTTCACACAGATACGCAGTATTTT. Protein product: CASSLFHTDTQYF.

The genes are TRBV20-1 and TRBJ1-3; D perhaps matches TRBD1 (5 bases). This CDR3 has 14 residues. Deletions cut 3 bases from V and 4 bases from J, with 13 bases between. Germline V gives CDR1 DFQATT, CDR2 SNEGSKA (reference sequence). DNA for the CDR3: TGCAGTGCTAGTATTAGGGGAATGGGAAACACCATATATTTT. This sequence encodes CSASIRGMGNTIYF.

The chain carries TRBV24-1 and TRBJ2-3; 9 nucleotides match TRBD1. Germline assignment: CDR1 KGHDR and CDR2 SFDVKD. Trimming cost V 0 bases and J 2 bases; bases outside gene matches: 2. This CDR3 contains 16 residues. The DNA of the CDR3 is TGTGCCACCAGTGATTTGGGGACAGGGAACACAGATACGCAGTATTTT. As protein: CATSDLGTGNTDTQYF.

This clonotype has a single count. Mismatch with germline at one junction end may stem from a read error. This chain uses TRBV5-1 with TRBJ2-7; 10 bases agree with TRBD1. Germline V gene sequence: CDR1 SGHRS, CDR2 YFSETQ. CDR3 length: 15 residues. The CDR3 loop is CASGVTGQGAYEQYF. CDR3 nucleotide sequence: TGTGCCAGCGGCGTGACAGGACAGGGGGCCTACGAGCAGTACTTC.

This chain connects TRBV3-1 to TRBJ2-3; D remains ambiguous. Per the germline V gene, CDR1 is LGHDT and CDR2 is YNNKEL (reference sequence). This CDR3 has 13 residues. The V and J ends lost 0 bases and 11 bases respectively, with 12 bases between them. Written as DNA, the CDR3 is TGTGCCAGCAGCCAAGAGGGCAAAATCGAGCAGTATTTT. It is translated as CASSQEGKIEQYF.

This clonotype occurred a few times. The chain couples TRBV5-1 to TRBJ1-5; the D gene is possibly TRBD1 (5 bases). Per the germline V gene, CDR1 is SGHRS and CDR2 is YFSETQ. Trimming pared 4 bases from V and 1 base from J, leaving 12 bases between. There are 15 residues in the CDR3. The CDR3 DNA reads TGCGCCAGCAGCCAGTACGGGGGAAGCAATCAGCCCCAGCATTTT. Encoded protein: CASSQYGGSNQPQHF.

The sample holds a few counts of this clonotype. This sequence joins TRBV9 and TRBJ1-2, with D tentatively TRBD1 (6 bases). This CDR3 has 14 residues. V lost 0 bases and J lost 3, with 9 bases in between. Germline V gene lookup returns CDR1 SGDLS and CDR2 YYNGEE. CDR3 region: CASSVVTGDYGYTF. CDR3 coding DNA: TGTGCCAGCAGCGTAGTGACAGGTGACTATGGCTACACCTTC.

The chain carries TRBV6-1 and TRBJ1-5; 10 bases line up with TRBD1. J lost 7 bases, V lost 4 bases, and 7 bases had no gene match. The CDR3 contains 15 residues. The germline CDR1 and CDR2 sequences are MNHNS and SASEGT. As DNA, the CDR3 is TGTGCCAGCAGTGTCGGACAGGGGGACAGCCAGCCCCAGCATTTT. This translates into CASSVGQGDSQPQHF.